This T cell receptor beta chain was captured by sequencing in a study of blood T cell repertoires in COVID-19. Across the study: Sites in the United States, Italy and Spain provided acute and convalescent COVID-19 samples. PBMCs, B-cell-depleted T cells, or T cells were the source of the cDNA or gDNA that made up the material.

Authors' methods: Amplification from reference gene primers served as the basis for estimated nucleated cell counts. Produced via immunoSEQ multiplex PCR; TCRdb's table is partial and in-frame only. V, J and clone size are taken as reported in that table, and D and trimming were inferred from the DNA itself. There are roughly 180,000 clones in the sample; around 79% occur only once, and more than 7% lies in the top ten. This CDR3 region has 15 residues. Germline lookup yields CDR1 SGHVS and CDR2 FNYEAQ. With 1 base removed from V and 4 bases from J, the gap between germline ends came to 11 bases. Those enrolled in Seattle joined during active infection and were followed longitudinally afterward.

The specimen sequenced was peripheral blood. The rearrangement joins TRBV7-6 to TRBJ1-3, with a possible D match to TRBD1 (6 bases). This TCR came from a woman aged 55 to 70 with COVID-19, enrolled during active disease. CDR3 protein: CASSLVPGTGNTIYF. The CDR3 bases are TGTGCCAGCAGCTTAGTCCCAGGGACAGGAAACACCATATATTTT.